This T cell receptor beta chain was captured in a study of blood T cell repertoires in COVID-19. About the research overall: From the United States, Italy and Spain came samples of acute and convalescent COVID-19. Sample material is recorded as cDNA or gDNA derived from T cells, B-cell-depleted T cells, or PBMCs.

Germline V gives CDR1 MNHEY, CDR2 SVGEGT. The CDR3 extends over 18 amino acids. Trimming cost V 2 bases and J 0 bases, with 17 bases left between them. As originally analysed: Amplification from reference gene primers served as the basis for estimated nucleated cell counts. Here immunoSEQ multiplex PCR was the method, and the copy in TCRdb shows in-frame clones only, minus some. V, J and clone size derive from that table, while D and trimming were established from the DNA sequence. The profile shows about 200,000 clones, roughly 84% of them singletons. This TCR was recovered from a woman of 80 years or more with acute or convalescent COVID-19. The sequencing input was peripheral blood. The chain employs TRBV6-2 or TRBV6-3 and TRBJ1-3; D unresolved. CDR3 in amino acids: CASSYTVRRTASGNTIYF. The CDR3 DNA reads TGTGCCAGCAGTTACACGGTCCGGAGGACGGCCTCTGGAAACACCATATATTTT.